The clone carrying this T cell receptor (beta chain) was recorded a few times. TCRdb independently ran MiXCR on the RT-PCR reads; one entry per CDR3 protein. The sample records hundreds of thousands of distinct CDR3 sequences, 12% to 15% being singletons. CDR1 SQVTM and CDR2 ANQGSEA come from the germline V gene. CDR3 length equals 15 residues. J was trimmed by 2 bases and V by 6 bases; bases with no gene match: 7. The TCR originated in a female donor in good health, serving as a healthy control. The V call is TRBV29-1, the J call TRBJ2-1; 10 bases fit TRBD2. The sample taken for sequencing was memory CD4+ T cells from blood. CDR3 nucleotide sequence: TGCAGCGTCTGGACTAGCGGTACCCCCTACAATGAGCAGTTCTTC. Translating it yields CSVWTSGTPYNEQFF.